The rows below give T cell receptor beta chains drawn from one sample of a study of Ad26.COV2.S vaccination and SARS-CoV-2 variants. The assay was immunoSEQ multiplex PCR, and TCRdb's table has in-frame clones only and misses some. The data contain roughly 400,000 clones, around nine tenths of them singletons. The sequences come from peripheral blood, collected in a trial of Ad26.COV2.S vaccine versus placebo. Receptor source: a person aged 18-60 years who received the Ad26.COV2.S COVID-19 vaccine or a placebo. CDR3s include the opening cysteine and the closing phenylalanine or tryptophan. A D gene is named only where the DNA matches it firmly. Size values are once, few and many counts, or a class for expanded clones, and some rows have none.

size	V	J	D	DNA	CDR3
-	TRBV30	TRBJ1-3	TRBD1	TGTGCCTGGAGCGCCGGGACAGGGGGAAACACCATATATTTT	CAWSAGTGGNTIYF
-	TRBV2	TRBJ2-7	TRBD1	TGTGCCAGCAGAGGGGACAGCGGCTACGAGCAGTACTTC	CASRGDSGYEQYF
-	TRBV30	TRBJ2-1	TRBD2	TGTGCCTGGAGCTATAAGGGACTAGCGGGAGGCTATGAGCAGTTCTTC	CAWSYKGLAGGYEQFF
-	TRBV6-6	TRBJ2-7	-	TGTGCCAGCAGGGCCGACCTCTACGAGCAGTACTTC	CASRADLYEQYF
-	TRBV29-1	TRBJ1-2	-	TGCAGCGCCCAACAGGGCTATGGCTACACCTTC	CSAQQGYGYTF
-	TRBV5-6	TRBJ2-7	TRBD2	TGTGCCAGCAGCTTTTCTGGGCTAGCGGCCTCCTACGAGCAGTACTTC	CASSFSGLAASYEQYF
-	TRBV6-5	TRBJ1-4	-	TGTGCCAGCAGCTACGGGGGCAGTGTGTCTGAAAAACTGTTTTTT	CASSYGGSVSEKLFF
-	TRBV15	TRBJ1-4	-	TGTGCCACCAGCAGAGAACCGATTAATGAAAAACTGTTTTTT	CATSREPINEKLFF
-	TRBV6-2/TRBV6-3	TRBJ1-1	-	TGTGCCAGCAGTTTCACAGTGAACACTGAAGCTTTCTTT	CASSFTVNTEAFF
-	TRBV14	TRBJ2-1	TRBD2	TGTGCCAGCAGGTCGACTAGCGGGAGCTACAATGAGCAGTTCTTC	CASRSTSGSYNEQFF
-	TRBV12-3/TRBV12-4	TRBJ1-1	-	TGTGCCAGCAGACTCAGTCTCGAAGCTTTCTTT	CASRLSLEAFF
-	TRBV6-1	TRBJ2-7	TRBD2	TGTGCCAGCAGTGAAATGAGCGGGAGGTTCTCCGAGCAGTACTTC	CASSEMSGRFSEQYF
-	TRBV18	TRBJ1-5	-	TGTGCCAGCTCACCACGTACAGATCAGCCCCAGCATTTT	CASSPRTDQPQHF
-	TRBV30	TRBJ1-6	-	TGTGCCTGGCAAGGGGCCCGGGGTTCACCCCTCCACTTT	CAWQGARGSPLHF
-	TRBV19	TRBJ1-1	-	TGTGCCAGTAGTATATTGAACACTGAAGCTTTCTTT	CASSILNTEAFF
-	TRBV6-5	TRBJ2-2	TRBD1	TGTGCCAGCAGCAGAGACAGGGGGCCCGGGGAGCTGTTTTTT	CASSRDRGPGELFF
-	TRBV29-1	TRBJ1-1	TRBD1	TGCAGCGTTCAAACAGGGGAGAACACTGAAGCTTTCTTT	CSVQTGENTEAFF
-	TRBV19	TRBJ2-5	TRBD1	TGTGCCAGTAGTATCGGCGACAGGGTCCCAGAGACCCAGTACTTC	CASSIGDRVPETQYF
-	TRBV9	TRBJ1-4	-	TGTGCCAGCAGCGCGACAGGTGTCTATAATGAAAAACTGTTTTTT	CASSATGVYNEKLFF
-	TRBV5-4	TRBJ2-2	-	TGTGCCAGCAGCTTGGCGGGAGCTACCGGGGAGCTGTTTTTT	CASSLAGATGELFF
-	TRBV27	TRBJ1-5	TRBD1	TGTGCCAGCAGTTTATCGGGGGGACAGGATCTGAGTAGCAATCAGCCCCAGCATTTT	CASSLSGGQDLSSNQPQHF
-	TRBV4-1	TRBJ2-7	-	TGCGCCAGCAGCCAAGACTGGGGGAGCTCCTACGAGCAGTACTTC	CASSQDWGSSYEQYF
-	TRBV19	TRBJ2-2	-	TGTGCCAGTAGTAACCCCGCCGGTCTGCAGAACACCGGGGAGCTGTTTTTT	CASSNPAGLQNTGELFF
-	TRBV3-1/TRBV3-2	TRBJ2-5	TRBD1	TGTGCCAGCAGCCCCTCTCCCGGACAGGGGAAAGAGACCCAGTACTTC	CASSPSPGQGKETQYF
-	TRBV28	TRBJ1-5	-	TGTGCCAGCAGTCCCAGGACAAGGGCCTTCTATCAGCCCCAGCATTTT	CASSPRTRAFYQPQHF
once	TRBV5-4	TRBJ2-2	-	TGTGCCAGCAGCTTGGGGCCGGGGACGGGCGGGGAGCTGTTTTTT	CASSLGPGTGGELFF
-	TRBV7-8	TRBJ2-1	-	TGTGCCAGCAGCTTACCGGTGATATCCCTCTTGTTCTTC	CASSLPVISLLFF
-	TRBV7-9	TRBJ1-1	-	TGTGCCAGCAGCTTAGTTTTTCGAAGCGAGGGAGCTTTCTTT	CASSLVFRSEGAFF
few	TRBV9	TRBJ1-2	-	TGTGCCAGCACCCCGGACAGTTCTAACTATGGCTACACCTTC	CASTPDSSNYGYTF
-	TRBV11-3	TRBJ2-1	-	TGTGCCAGCAGCTTATTTACCGTAAACTCCTACAATGAGCAGTTCTTC	CASSLFTVNSYNEQFF
-	TRBV2	TRBJ2-7	-	TGTGCCAGCGGTCGTATGCGGCGGAGCTCCTACGAGCAGTACTTC	CASGRMRRSSYEQYF
-	TRBV10-2	TRBJ2-7	-	TGCGCCAGCAGGGACCACGAGCAGTACTTC	CASRDHEQYF
-	TRBV10-3	TRBJ1-5	TRBD1	TGTGCCATCAGTGAGTCGGGGACAGGAGGGCAGCCCCAGCATTTT	CAISESGTGGQPQHF
-	TRBV6-6	TRBJ1-2	-	TGTGCCAGCAGTCCAGAGATCCGGAGGGGCTATGGCTACACCTTC	CASSPEIRRGYGYTF
once	TRBV12-5	TRBJ2-2	-	TGTGCTAGTGGTTTGTCGCTAGCGAACACCGGGGAGCTGTTTTTT	CASGLSLANTGELFF
-	TRBV27	TRBJ1-6	-	TGTGCCAGCAGCCCCTATAATTCACCCCTCCACTTT	CASSPYNSPLHF
-	TRBV4-1	TRBJ2-3	-	TGCGCCAGCAGCCAAGCTCTCCGGATCACAGATACGCAGTATTTT	CASSQALRITDTQYF
-	TRBV10-3	TRBJ2-7	-	TGTGCCATCAGTGGTACCATCTACGAGCAGTACTTC	CAISGTIYEQYF
-	TRBV30	TRBJ1-1	-	TGTGCCTGGAGCCCGCCCAACAATATGAACACTGAAGCTTTCTTT	CAWSPPNNMNTEAFF
few	TRBV24-1	TRBJ1-1	-	TGTGCCACCAGATCAGGGGCAGGCACTGAAGCTTTCTTT	CATRSGAGTEAFF
-	TRBV3-1/TRBV3-2	TRBJ1-6	-	TGTGCCAGCAGCCAACGGGGGGCAAGCCCCTCACCCCTCCACTTT	CASSQRGASPSPLHF
-	TRBV5-1	TRBJ1-2	TRBD1	TGCGCCAGCAAGACAGGGGGCGAACGTCTACTAGGCTACACCTTC	CASKTGGERLLGYTF
-	TRBV7-6	TRBJ2-3	TRBD2	TGTGCCAGCAGCTTAGTAGCGGGAGGCTCAGATACGCAGTATTTT	CASSLVAGGSDTQYF
-	TRBV10-3	TRBJ1-2	-	TGTGCCACCACTCCTGACAGTTTCGCTGGCTACACCTTC	CATTPDSFAGYTF
-	TRBV5-5	TRBJ2-3	-	TGTGCCAGCAGCTCCGTTGGGTTCACAGATACGCAGTATTTT	CASSSVGFTDTQYF
-	TRBV9	TRBJ1-2	-	TGTGCCAGCAGCGTAGATACGCACGCGGGCTACACCTTC	CASSVDTHAGYTF
-	TRBV7-8	TRBJ1-1	-	TGTGCCAGCAGCTTAGACAAGGGGGTGTACACTGAAGCTTTCTTT	CASSLDKGVYTEAFF
-	TRBV7-9	TRBJ2-7	-	TGTGCCAGCAGCTTAGCGGGAGTATCCTACGAGCAGTACTTC	CASSLAGVSYEQYF
-	TRBV9	TRBJ2-7	-	TGTGCCAGCAGCTTGGGCGACAGGAGCTCCTACGAGCAGTACTTC	CASSLGDRSSYEQYF
-	TRBV13	TRBJ2-7	TRBD1	TGTGCCAGCAGCCAGGACAGGGACGAGCAGTACTTC	CASSQDRDEQYF
-	TRBV6-5	TRBJ2-1	-	TGTGCCAGTGGGCGACAGACTAACCCGACAAATGAGCAGTTCTTC	CASGRQTNPTNEQFF
-	TRBV18	TRBJ2-1	TRBD2	TGTGCCAGCTCACCGGCTAGCGGGAGGAAATCCTACAATGAGCAGTTCTTC	CASSPASGRKSYNEQFF
-	TRBV5-1	TRBJ2-5	TRBD1	TGCGCCAGCAGCCCTATGGACAGGGGGAGGGAGACCCAGTACTTC	CASSPMDRGRETQYF
-	TRBV5-1	TRBJ1-4	-	TGCGCCAGCAGCTTGGGGGGGACACCTAATGAAAAACTGTTTTTT	CASSLGGTPNEKLFF
-	TRBV10-2	TRBJ2-2	-	TGCGCCAGCACCGGACCGGCAGCTGGGAAAACCGGGGAGCTGTTTTTT	CASTGPAAGKTGELFF
-	TRBV4-1	TRBJ1-2	-	TGCGCCAGCAGCCAAGTAGGGGCCTCTAAGGGCTACACCTTC	CASSQVGASKGYTF
-	TRBV4-1	TRBJ1-5	TRBD1	TGCGCCAGCAGCCAAGGTGACAGGGGTAATCAGCCCCAGCATTTT	CASSQGDRGNQPQHF
-	TRBV12-3/TRBV12-4	TRBJ2-7	TRBD1	TGTGCCAGCAGTCGGGACAGGGAAGAGCAGTACTTC	CASSRDREEQYF
-	TRBV27	TRBJ2-1	-	TGTGCCAGCAGAGCCGGGAGTGTTGAGCAGTTCTTC	CASRAGSVEQFF